The 25 T cell receptor beta chains in this list originate from one sample, sequenced in a study of T cell repertoires in cytomegalovirus infection. Via MiXCR, TCRdb re-called the reads, giving one row per CDR3 protein. The sample gives roughly 760,000 distinct CDR3 sequences, 35% to 40% of which show up once; about 2.8% is in the top ten. The source material was PBMCs. The receptors were gathered from a human donor in good health (CMV status not recorded). Some clones in this sample may be carry-over from other donors' samples.

CDR3 sequence: CASSPSIAERAFF. CDR3 DNA sequence: TGTGCCAGCAGCCCATCGATTGCTGAAAGAGCTTTCTTT. The chain links TRBV7-2 to TRBJ1-1; D ambiguous. This CDR3 region has 13 residues. Trimming pared 5 bases from V and 10 bases from J, leaving 17 bases between. Germline lookup yields CDR1 SGHTA and CDR2 FQGNSA.

This clonotype was observed at least ten times. The rearrangement joins TRBV7-2 to TRBJ2-7; D not resolved. This CDR3 has 11 amino acids. V lost 7 bases to trimming and J lost 4 bases, with 8 bases between them. Germline CDR1 is SGHTA and CDR2 is FQGNSA. The CDR3 protein is CASTSYYEQYF. The CDR3 DNA reads as TGTGCCAGCACCTCATATTACGAGCAGTACTTC.

This clonotype was seen once. The rearrangement joins TRBV28 to TRBJ2-5; D may be TRBD2 (5 bases). V was shortened by 8 bases and J by 7 bases, with 14 bases between the two germline ends. Germline V gives CDR1 MDHEN, CDR2 SYDVKM. CDR3 length: 12 amino acids. The CDR3 DNA reads TGTGCCAGCGACGGGGATTCAGCGACCCAGTACTTC. It translates to CASDGDSATQYF.

J is TRBJ2-3 and V is TRBV30; perhaps TRBD2 as D (5 bases). The CDR3 loop spans 14 amino acids. Trimming left V 4 bases short and J 0 bases short, with 11 bases between. Germline V CDR1 and CDR2: GTSNPN, SVGIG (reference sequence). CDR3 loop: CAWTRGASTDTQYF. As DNA, the CDR3 is TGTGCCTGGACACGGGGAGCTAGCACAGATACGCAGTATTTT.

This clonotype occurred a few times. V is TRBV3-1 and J is TRBJ1-1, with 11 bases matching TRBD1. The CDR3 spans 16 residues. The V segment lost 4 bases and the J segment 4 bases; nucleotides outside the gene matches: 8. Germline V CDR1 and CDR2: LGHDT, YNNKEL (reference sequence). The CDR3 loop is CASSPLVGTGGTEAFF. CDR3 DNA sequence: TGTGCCAGCAGCCCCCTCGTGGGGACAGGGGGCACTGAAGCTTTCTTT.

The chain recombines TRBV28 with TRBJ1-5, with unresolved D. Germline assignment: CDR1 MDHEN and CDR2 SYDVKM. The CDR3 has 13 residues. Trimming left V 9 bases short and J 0 bases short, with 9 bases between. The CDR3 protein is CARKAPSNQPQHF. The CDR3 DNA follows: TGTGCCAGAAAGGCCCCTAGCAATCAGCCCCAGCATTTT.

J is TRBJ1-3 and V is TRBV6-2 or TRBV6-3; weak D call: TRBD1 (6 bases). This CDR3 contains 15 residues. Trimming removed 2 bases at V and 0 bases at J, with 8 bases between. The germline V gene has CDR1 MNHEY and CDR2 SVGEGT. CDR3 region: CASSYGTRSGNTIYF. The DNA of the CDR3 is TGTGCCAGCAGTTACGGGACACGCTCTGGAAACACCATATATTTT.

The chain joins TRBV6-1 to TRBJ1-1; D not certain. Trimming pared 0 bases from V and 5 bases from J, leaving 13 bases between. The CDR3 is 15 residues long. Germline loops: CDR1 MNHNS, CDR2 SASEGT. CDR3 nucleotide sequence: TGTGCCAGCAGTGAAGCGGGCCACACCAGGACTGAAGCTTTCTTT. Its protein product is CASSEAGHTRTEAFF.

V and J are TRBV25-1 and TRBJ2-5, with TRBD2 matching 8 bases. The germline CDR1 and CDR2 sequences are MGHDK and SYGVNS. V gave up 3 bases and J gave up 0 bases; unmatched junction bases: 15. The CDR3 runs to 19 residues. CDR3 protein: CASSDWGAGGREYQETQYF. The CDR3 DNA is TGTGCCAGCAGTGATTGGGGTGCGGGGGGACGGGAGTACCAAGAGACCCAGTACTTC.

This clonotype was seen only a few times. This rearrangement joins TRBV27 to TRBJ2-3; 9 positions agree with TRBD1. The CDR3 is 16 amino acids. With V trimmed by 4 bases and J by 2 bases, 7 bases remained unmatched. Germline V CDR1 and CDR2: MNHEY, SMNVEV (reference sequence). The CDR3 DNA follows: TGTGCCAGCAGTTCGGCCGGGACAGGGTCCACAGATACGCAGTATTTT. As protein: CASSSAGTGSTDTQYF.

This CDR3 is CASSGTGGGGYTF. DNA for the CDR3: TGTGCCAGCAGTGGTACGGGAGGCGGCGGCTACACCTTC. The chain combines TRBV2 with TRBJ1-2; D is uncertain. V gave up 4 bases and J gave up 8 bases, with 14 bases separating them. The CDR3 runs 13 residues. Germline V lookup: CDR1 SNHLY, CDR2 FYNNEI. The entire variable domain, with the rest obtained from reference TRBV2 and TRBJ1-2, is as follows: EPEVTQTPSHQVTQMGQEVILRCVPISNHLYFYWYRQILGQKVEFLVSFYNNEISEKSEIFDDQFSVERPDGSNFTLKIRSTKLEDSAMYFCASSGTGGGGYTFGSGTRLTVV.

The chain carries TRBV11-2 and TRBJ1-1; weak D call: TRBD1 (5 bases). Per germline, CDR1 SGHAT and CDR2 FQNNGV. The CDR3 runs to 12 residues. The ends were cut back, 1 base at V and 8 bases at J, with 8 bases in the middle. The DNA of the CDR3 is TGTGCCAGCAGCTTAGCAGGGCTCGAAGCTTTCTTT. Its translation is CASSLAGLEAFF.

This clonotype was counted at least ten times. The genes are TRBV7-2 and TRBJ1-1; D is ambiguous. Trimming shortened V by 0 bases and J by 4 bases, and 12 bases separated the two germline ends. The germline V gene encodes CDR1 SGHTA and CDR2 FQGNSA. This CDR3 spans 15 amino acids. The chain's CDR3 is CASSLAAGSVTEAFF. DNA of the CDR3: TGTGCCAGCAGCTTAGCTGCGGGCTCCGTCACTGAAGCTTTCTTT.

As to this clonotype: At one boundary the junction diverges from the germline segment, which might be a read error. V gene TRBV10-3 combines with J gene TRBJ1-1; D call uncertain. Germline lookup yields CDR1 ENHRY and CDR2 SYGVKD. The CDR3 length is 14 residues. DNA for the CDR3: TGTGACATCAGTGCAACCAGTAAGGACACTGAAGCTTTCTTT. Protein product: CDISATSKDTEAFF.

With respect to this clonotype: This sequence may be a read error, since a much larger clone differs from it by one base. The final CDR3 position lacks the conserved phenylalanine or tryptophan, pointing to a likely read error. The CDR3 nucleotides are TGTGCCAGCAGCGTGGGGGGCAGCCATAACTATGGCTACACCTTA. Translating gives CASSVGGSHNYGYTL. The chain couples TRBV7-2 to TRBJ1-2; D possibly corresponds to TRBD1 (6 bases). The germline V gene encodes CDR1 SGHTA and CDR2 FQGNSA. Trimming left V 5 bases short and J 1 base short, with 14 bases between. CDR3 length equals 15 residues.

The chain links TRBV5-5 to TRBJ1-4; 8 nucleotides line up with TRBD1. The CDR3 contains 15 residues. Germline lookup yields CDR1 SGHKS and CDR2 YYEKEE (reference sequence). Trimming at V came to 2 bases and at J to 6 bases, leaving 6 bases not matched to a gene. The CDR3 spells CASSFGTGLDEKLFF. The CDR3, as DNA: TGTGCCAGCAGCTTCGGGACAGGATTGGATGAAAAACTGTTTTTT. Using reference TRBV5-5 and TRBJ1-4 for the parts outside the CDR3, the full variable domain is DAGVTQSPTHLIKTRGQQVTLRCSPISGHKSVSWYQQVLGQGPQFIFQYYEKEERGRGNFPDRFSARQFPNYSSELNVNALLLGDSALYLCASSFGTGLDEKLFFGSGTQLSVL.

This clonotype turned up a few times. The rearrangement joins TRBV7-9 to TRBJ2-5, with D tentatively TRBD2 (6 bases). The CDR3 consists of 15 residues. Trimming removed 5 bases from V and 3 bases from J, with 16 bases in between. Germline CDR1 and CDR2: SEHNR and FQNEAQ (reference sequence). The CDR3 reads CASSRDLGVEETQYF. CDR3 sequence (DNA): TGTGCCAGCAGCAGGGACTTAGGGGTGGAAGAGACCCAGTACTTC.

This clonotype showed up many times. The V call is TRBV7-2, the J call TRBJ1-2; no firm D call. Deletions cut 6 bases from V and 2 bases from J, with 10 bases between. CDR3 length: 13 amino acids. In germline, CDR1 is SGHTA, CDR2 FQGNSA. CDR3: CASRSDGNYGYTF. As DNA, the CDR3 is TGTGCCAGCAGATCTGACGGCAACTATGGCTACACCTTC.

The chain has TRBV7-9 and TRBJ1-5; tentatively, D is TRBD1 (6 bases). The germline V gene has CDR1 SEHNR and CDR2 FQNEAQ (reference sequence). V was shortened by 6 bases and J by 8 bases, with 23 bases between the two germline ends. CDR3 length: 16 residues. The CDR3 nucleotides are TGTGCCAGCAGTTCACATCAGGGGACCGAGGGGAAGCCCCAGCATTTT. Translated, it gives CASSSHQGTEGKPQHF.

For this clonotype: This clone may be a read error of a much larger clone one base away. The conserved phenylalanine or tryptophan normally closing the CDR3 is absent here, so this likely arose from a read error. The V call is TRBV7-2, the J call TRBJ2-5, with 9 bases aligning to TRBD2. Germline assignment: CDR1 SGHTA and CDR2 FQGNSA. CDR3 length: 15 amino acids. The V and J ends lost 5 bases and 4 bases, in that order; junction bases with no gene match: 8. CDR3 DNA sequence: TGTGCCAGCAGCGTGATAGCGGGGGTCGGAGAGACCCAGTACTTA. Translating gives CASSVIAGVGETQYL.

The table lists this clonotype with a count of one. The rearrangement joins TRBV29-1 to TRBJ2-3, with D hard to call. Germline CDR1 is SQVTM and CDR2 is ANQGSEA. The CDR3 runs to 15 residues. The germline V and J ends were trimmed by 0 bases and 3 bases, with 13 bases remaining between them. The DNA of the CDR3 is TGCAGCGTTGAAGATCGGTCTGCCCATACAGATACGCAGTATTTT. This sequence encodes CSVEDRSAHTDTQYF.

CDR3 amino acids: CASSFLQGYNEQFF. DNA of the CDR3: TGTGCCAGCAGTTTTCTACAGGGCTACAATGAGCAGTTCTTC. This chain joins TRBV12-3 or TRBV12-4 and TRBJ2-1; the D gene is possibly TRBD1 (6 bases). V was clipped by 3 bases and J by 3 bases, with 9 bases between them. The CDR3 is 14 residues long.

This clonotype has a count of ten or more. CDR3 region: CASSLGGEGTEAFF. CDR3 DNA: TGTGCCAGCAGTTTGGGGGGGGAGGGAACTGAAGCTTTCTTT. This sequence joins TRBV12-3 or TRBV12-4 and TRBJ1-1, with a tentative D call TRBD1 (5 bases). The CDR3 totals 14 residues. Trimming took off 3 bases at V and 5 bases at J, with 13 bases between the two ends.

This clonotype was detected a few times. The rearrangement links TRBV7-2 to TRBJ2-4; 14 bases agree with TRBD2. The V gene's germline CDR1 is SGHTA and CDR2 FQGNSA. The J segment lost 14 bases and the V segment lost 5 bases, leaving 8 bases of the junction unmatched. CDR3 length: 14 residues. CDR3 region: CASSPRRLAGGEYF. In nucleotides, the CDR3 is TGTGCCAGCAGCCCGCGCAGACTAGCGGGAGGGGAGTACTTC.

This sequence joins TRBV14 and TRBJ1-6, with TRBD1 matching 8 bases. CDR3 length: 15 amino acids. V dropped 3 bases and J dropped 10; count of bases not matched to a gene: 8. The germline V gene has CDR1 SGHDN and CDR2 FVKESK. CDR3: CASSQFRTGFSPLHF. For the CDR3, the DNA is TGTGCCAGCAGCCAGTTCAGGACAGGGTTCTCACCCCTCCACTTT.